The 22 T cell receptor beta chains presented below share a single source sample, sequenced in a study of cytomegalovirus exposure and HLA in healthy donors. PCR used 60 Vbeta primers and 13 Jbeta primers. TCRdb keeps only in-frame clones here, not all; method: immunoSEQ multiplex PCR. The sample records about 98,000 clones, under 75% being singletons. Sequencing was carried out using PBMCs. All receptors come from a man between 45 and 60 years old in good health and CMV-seronegative.

The CDR3 reads CASSYSASGGYEQYF. DNA for the CDR3: TGTGCCAGCAGTTATTCAGCTAGCGGGGGCTACGAGCAGTACTTC. The genes are TRBV6-5 and TRBJ2-7, with 10 positions matching TRBD2. J lost 3 bases, V lost 3 bases, and 5 bases had no gene match. This CDR3 is built from 15 residues. Germline lookup yields CDR1 MNHEY and CDR2 SVGAGI.

The chain couples TRBV2 to TRBJ1-1, with D perhaps TRBD1 (6 bases). Germline values: CDR1 SNHLY, CDR2 FYNNEI. V gave up 2 bases and J gave up 5 bases, with 6 bases separating them. CDR3 size: 12 residues. The CDR3: CASSEQGTEAFF. The CDR3 region has the DNA TGTGCCAGCAGTGAACAGGGGACTGAAGCTTTCTTT. Using reference TRBV2 and TRBJ1-1 for the parts outside the CDR3, the full variable domain is EPEVTQTPSHQVTQMGQEVILRCVPISNHLYFYWYRQILGQKVEFLVSFYNNEISEKSEIFDDQFSVERPDGSNFTLKIRSTKLEDSAMYFCASSEQGTEAFFGQGTRLTVV.

This chain connects TRBV18 to TRBJ2-5, with D possibly TRBD1 on 5 matching bases. Germline assignment: CDR1 KGHSH and CDR2 LQKENI. V lost 4 bases to trimming and J lost 1 base, with 13 bases between them. The CDR3 contains 15 residues. DNA of the CDR3: TGTGCCAGCTCACTCCAACAGGCACCCCAAGAGACCCAGTACTTC. This translates into CASSLQQAPQETQYF.

The CDR3, as DNA: TGTGCCAGCAGTGCAGGGGGGTGGAGCTCCTATAATTCACCCCTCCACTTT. Translating gives CASSAGGWSSYNSPLHF. V usage is TRBV25-1 and J usage is TRBJ1-6; 7 bases fit TRBD1. The CDR3 has 17 residues. The germline V gene has CDR1 MGHDK and CDR2 SYGVNS. V dropped 4 bases and J dropped 0; count of bases not matched to a gene: 6. Full variable domain (outside the CDR3, taken from reference TRBV25-1 and TRBJ1-6): EADIYQTPRYLVIGTGKKITLECSQTMGHDKMYWYQQDPGMELHLIHYSYGVNSTEKGDLSSESTVSRIRTEHFPLTLESARPSHTSQYLCASSAGGWSSYNSPLHFGNGTRLTVT.

This clone turned up a few times. The chain joins TRBV7-9 to TRBJ1-2; 7 bases match TRBD1. Germline-derived CDR1 and CDR2 are SEHNR and FQNEAQ (reference sequence). The CDR3 contains 16 residues. Trimming cost V 1 base and J 1 base; bases outside gene matches: 6. The CDR3 coding sequence is TGTGCCAGCAGCTTAGGGAGGGGGCAACTTAACTATGGCTACACCTTC. Protein product: CASSLGRGQLNYGYTF.

In this sample, this clone turned up a few times. The V call is TRBV6-6, the J call TRBJ2-1; tentative D call: TRBD2 (6 bases). The CDR3 sequence is 15 residues long. Trimming shortened V by 2 bases and J by 4 bases, and 12 bases separated the two germline ends. The germline V gene encodes CDR1 MNHNY and CDR2 SVGAGI (reference sequence). The CDR3 reads CASSYIGGPYNEQFF. In nucleotides, the CDR3 is TGTGCCAGCAGTTACATTGGAGGGCCGTACAATGAGCAGTTCTTC.

The V gene is TRBV6-5, the J gene TRBJ2-3; weak D call: TRBD2 (5 bases). Deletions cut 7 bases from V and 0 bases from J, with 14 bases between. Germline loops: CDR1 MNHEY, CDR2 SVGAGI. CDR3 size: 15 residues. The CDR3 here is CASNGLSSSTDTQYF. CDR3 in DNA: TGTGCCAGCAACGGACTCTCTTCTAGCACAGATACGCAGTATTTT.

The sample holds a few counts of this clone. This chain uses TRBV11-1 with TRBJ2-7; D unresolved. Germline V gene sequence: CDR1 SGHAT, CDR2 FQDESV (reference sequence). This CDR3 spans 13 amino acids. V shed 5 bases and J shed 3 bases, with 11 bases lying between them. The chain's CDR3 is CASSLRLFYEQYF. The CDR3 DNA is TGTGCCAGCAGCCTACGACTCTTCTACGAGCAGTACTTC.

The table lists this clone with a count of one. For the CDR3, the DNA is TGCGCCAGCAGTCCCGGGACACTTAACAATGAGCAGTTCTTC. The encoded protein is CASSPGTLNNEQFF. The V gene is TRBV5-1, the J gene TRBJ2-1; a weak D match, TRBD1 (6 bases). The CDR3 has 14 amino acids. V lost 5 bases and J lost 5, with 14 bases in between. From germline, CDR1 is SGHRS and CDR2 YFSETQ.

The V and J genes are TRBV4-1 and TRBJ2-7, with TRBD2 as a possible D gene (6 bases). The CDR3 runs to 13 residues. Trimming cost V 1 base and J 5 bases, with 9 bases left between them. Germline V gives CDR1 MGHRA, CDR2 YSYEKL. The CDR3 spells CASSQVRGHEQYF. The CDR3 DNA is TGCGCCAGCAGCCAAGTGCGGGGCCACGAGCAGTACTTC.

The genes are TRBV7-9 and TRBJ2-1; D is ambiguous. Germline-derived CDR1 and CDR2 are SEHNR and FQNEAQ (reference sequence). This CDR3 contains 11 residues. V lost 5 bases and J lost 8, with 7 bases in between. CDR3 sequence reads: CASSPPDEQFF. The CDR3 region has the DNA TGTGCCAGCAGCCCCCCGGATGAGCAGTTCTTC. The complete variable domain, with remaining parts taken from reference TRBV7-9 and TRBJ2-1, reads DTGVSQNPRHKITKRGQNVTFRCDPISEHNRLYWYRQTLGQGPEFLTYFQNEAQLEKSRLLSDRFSAERPKGSFSTLEIQRTEQGDSAMYLCASSPPDEQFFGPGTRLTVL.

The chain carries TRBV7-9 and TRBJ2-4; 7 nucleotides agree with TRBD1. Germline values: CDR1 SEHNR, CDR2 FQNEAQ (reference sequence). The CDR3 has 17 amino acids. V dropped 5 bases and J dropped 0; count of bases not matched to a gene: 10. CDR3 region: CASSVITGALAKNIQYF. CDR3 nucleotides: TGTGCCAGCAGCGTAATTACAGGGGCACTAGCCAAAAACATTCAGTACTTC.

This clone was detected once. The J gene is TRBJ2-7, the V gene TRBV5-6; 12 bases fit TRBD2. The CDR3 length is 16 residues. With 3 bases clipped from V and 3 bases from J, the junction kept 7 bases outside the gene matches. Germline lookup yields CDR1 SGHDT and CDR2 YYEEEE. The CDR3 DNA reads as TGTGCCAGCAGCTGGGGACTAGCGGGTTCATACTACGAGCAGTACTTC. Translation: CASSWGLAGSYYEQYF.

This clone has a single count. The chain combines TRBV28 with TRBJ1-2; TRBD1 agrees at 8 bases. Germline-derived CDR1 and CDR2 are MDHEN and SYDVKM. The V segment lost 5 bases and the J segment 5 bases; nucleotides outside the gene matches: 10. The CDR3 has 15 residues. The CDR3 here is CASSLLTGAGYGYTF. The CDR3 DNA is TGTGCCAGCAGTCTATTGACAGGGGCTGGGTATGGCTACACCTTC.

A word on this clone: Other DNA sequences in this specimen translate into the identical CDR3. This chain joins TRBV6-5 and TRBJ1-1; D gene ambiguous. CDR3 size: 15 residues. Trimming removed 4 bases from V and 5 bases from J, with 17 bases in between. Germline V gives CDR1 MNHEY, CDR2 SVGAGI. The CDR3 DNA is TGTGCCAGCAGTTCCTCCCCGGGAGGCCGGACTGAAGCTTTCTTT. Amino acid sequence: CASSSSPGGRTEAFF.

Regarding this clone: One junction end does not reproduce the germline sequence, and a read error may be involved. The chain is built from TRBV11-1 and TRBJ1-6, with D possibly TRBD1 on 5 matching bases. The length of the CDR3 is 15 residues. The germline V gene encodes CDR1 SGHAT and CDR2 FQDESV (reference sequence). The CDR3 reads CASSPGNQYSSPLHF. In nucleotides, the CDR3 is TGTGCCAGCAGCCCAGGGAATCAATATAGTTCACCCCTCCACTTT. The variable domain in full, with the rest retrieved from reference TRBV11-1 and TRBJ1-6, is EAEVAQSPRYKITEKSQAVAFWCDPISGHATLYWYRQILGQGPELLVQFQDESVVDDSQLPKDRFSAERLKGVDSTLKIQPAELGDSAMYLCASSPGNQYSSPLHFGNGTRLTVT.

CDR3 amino acids: CASSLAGQVSSGSPLHF. As DNA, the CDR3 is TGCGCCAGCAGCTTGGCCGGACAGGTCTCGTCGGGTTCACCCCTCCACTTT. The gene calls are TRBV5-1 and TRBJ1-6; 7 bases agree with TRBD1. Germline V lookup: CDR1 SGHRS, CDR2 YFSETQ. The CDR3 runs 17 residues. The J segment lost 9 bases and the V segment lost 0 bases, leaving 12 bases of the junction unmatched.

As for this clone: Mismatch with germline at one junction end may stem from a read error. The chain links TRBV5-1 to TRBJ2-3; possible D gene TRBD1, 5 bases. The CDR3 extends over 14 amino acids. Germline values: CDR1 SGHRS, CDR2 YFSETQ. For the CDR3, the DNA is TGCGCCTGCAGACAGTTACCTAGCACAGATACGCAGTATTTT. Protein sequence: CACRQLPSTDTQYF.

This clone came up a few times. V usage is TRBV4-1 and J usage is TRBJ2-2; TRBD2 matches at 10 bases. The CDR3 runs 17 residues. The junction had 10 bases not matched to a gene; V was cut back by 3 bases and J by 6 bases. The germline V gene encodes CDR1 MGHRA and CDR2 YSYEKL. The CDR3 is CASSQETGTSVSGELFF. CDR3 in DNA: TGCGCCAGCAGCCAGGAGACCGGGACTAGCGTCTCCGGGGAGCTGTTTTTT.

The chain couples TRBV19 to TRBJ1-1; 9 nucleotides line up with TRBD1. Germline V gene lookup returns CDR1 LNHDA and CDR2 SQIVND (reference sequence). This CDR3 has 12 amino acids. Germline trimming cut 8 bases from V and 6 bases from J; bases unmatched to any gene: 4. The chain's CDR3 is CASVQGAAEAFF. The CDR3, as DNA: TGTGCCAGTGTACAGGGGGCGGCTGAAGCTTTCTTT.

The gene calls are TRBV7-3 and TRBJ1-1; a weak D match, TRBD1 (6 bases). The germline gives CDR1 SGHTA, CDR2 FQGTGA. With 5 bases removed from V and 1 base from J, the gap between germline ends came to 8 bases. There are 13 residues in the CDR3. The CDR3 DNA sequence: TGTGCCAGCAGCAGACAGGAGAACACTGAAGCTTTCTTT. It codes for CASSRQENTEAFF.

The rearrangement links TRBV4-2 to TRBJ1-1; D is perhaps TRBD1 (6 bases). Trimming cost V 0 bases and J 11 bases, with 16 bases left between them. The CDR3 totals 14 residues. The germline CDR1 and CDR2 sequences are LGHNA and YNFKEQ. The CDR3: CASSQDVQGRGAFF. In nucleotides, the CDR3 is TGTGCCAGCAGCCAAGATGTACAGGGAAGAGGGGCTTTCTTT.